The 28 T cell receptor beta chains below come from one sample, sequenced in a study of T cells in Graves' hyperthyroidism and ophthalmopathy. TCR beta CDR3 regions were amplified from RNA. The primer set for the first-round RT-PCR of the TCR CDR3 was HTBI. TCRdb fed the multiplex PCR reads into MiXCR, producing one record per CDR3 protein. The sample lists about 560,000 distinct CDR3 sequences; about half were seen once. Input material: peripheral blood or thyroid tissue (not recorded which). These TCRs come from a woman younger than 30 with Graves' hyperthyroidism.

This clonotype was detected many times. V gene TRBV29-1 combines with J gene TRBJ1-4; D uncertain. CDR3 length: 13 amino acids. V was pared by 4 bases and J by 5 bases, with 11 bases between. The germline V gene has CDR1 SQVTM and CDR2 ANQGSEA. The CDR3, as DNA: TGCAGCGTTGGTCAGGACGGAAATGAAAAACTGTTTTTT. Amino acid sequence: CSVGQDGNEKLFF.

This clonotype was counted only a few times. The genes are TRBV19 and TRBJ2-7, with TRBD2 matching 9 bases. CDR1 LNHDA and CDR2 SQIVND come from the germline V gene (reference sequence). The CDR3 consists of 16 residues. Trimming removed 5 bases from V and 1 base from J; junction bases left unmatched: 9. As DNA, the CDR3 is TGTGCCAGTAGTGCGTCTGGGCGGGAGGGATCCTACGAGCAGTACTTC. Protein sequence: CASSASGREGSYEQYF.

The V and J genes are TRBV7-2 and TRBJ1-2, with unresolved D. CDR3 length: 16 residues. The ends were cut back, 0 bases at V and 2 bases at J, with 13 bases in the middle. The V gene's germline CDR1 is SGHTA and CDR2 FQGNSA. The CDR3 region is CASSLAEDGPNYGYTF. DNA for the CDR3: TGTGCCAGCAGCTTAGCTGAGGACGGTCCGAACTATGGCTACACCTTC.

The chain combines TRBV14 with TRBJ2-3; possible D gene TRBD2, 6 bases. Trimming removed 1 base from V and 5 bases from J, with 10 bases in between. Germline CDR1 reads SGHDN; CDR2 reads FVKESK. CDR3 size: 14 residues. CDR3 sequence reads: CASSQGGGRDTQYF. In DNA form, the CDR3 reads TGTGCCAGCAGCCAAGGCGGAGGGAGAGATACGCAGTATTTT. Complete variable domain (other parts from reference TRBV14 and TRBJ2-3): EAGVTQFPSHSVIEKGQTVTLRCDPISGHDNLYWYRRVMGKEIKFLLHFVKESKQDESGMPNNRFLAERTGGTYSTLKVQPAELEDSGVYFCASSQGGGRDTQYFGPGTRLTVL.

This clonotype was found many times. The J gene is TRBJ1-1, the V gene TRBV29-1, with D hard to call. Germline CDR1 reads SQVTM; CDR2 reads ANQGSEA. This CDR3 comprises 13 residues. V lost 7 bases, J lost 1 base, and 13 bases lay in between. The chain's CDR3 is CSARRAQNTEAFF. The CDR3, as DNA: TGCAGCGCCCGCCGGGCACAGAACACTGAAGCTTTCTTT.

At least ten counts were recorded for this clonotype. CDR3 in amino acids: CASSVRQGDEQYF. Written as DNA, the CDR3 is TGTGCCAGCAGCGTTCGACAGGGTGACGAGCAGTACTTC. The chain employs TRBV9 and TRBJ2-7; 7 bases agree with TRBD1. V dropped 2 bases and J dropped 5; count of bases not matched to a gene: 4. CDR1 is SGDLS, CDR2 YYNGEE, per germline. CDR3 length: 13 residues.

The genes are TRBV20-1 and TRBJ2-7; D perhaps matches TRBD2 (5 bases). The ends were cut back, 5 bases at V and 6 bases at J, with 14 bases in the middle. CDR1 is DFQATT and CDR2 is SNEGSKA in the germline V gene (reference sequence). The CDR3 runs 12 residues. The CDR3, as DNA: TGCAGTGCTCCCTCGGGCGGGCGCGAGCAGTACTTC. Its translation: CSAPSGGREQYF.

This clonotype was recorded many times. The chain combines TRBV29-1 with TRBJ2-5; 10 nucleotides match TRBD2. The CDR3 is made up of 13 amino acids. J lost 4 bases, V lost 7 bases, and 6 bases had no gene match. CDR1 SQVTM and CDR2 ANQGSEA come from the germline V gene. The CDR3 loop reads CSAGLAEGETQYF. The CDR3 region has the DNA TGCAGCGCTGGACTAGCGGAAGGAGAGACCCAGTACTTC.

On this clonotype: The CDR3 ends on some other residue instead of the conserved phenylalanine or tryptophan, so this is likely a read error. The DNA is omitted, as the CDR3 cannot be located on it reliably, and the CDR3 follows TCRdb's listing. J is TRBJ2-7 and V is TRBV7-2; TRBD1, as called in the table, went unchecked against the DNA. Germline CDR1 and CDR2: SGHTA and FQGNSA. A total of 8 residues make up the CDR3, ends included. CDR3 sequence: CASSSPTG.

Ten or more counts support this clonotype. The chain employs TRBV29-1 and TRBJ2-7, with 12 positions matching TRBD2. The CDR3 is 13 amino acids. V gave up 6 bases and J gave up 2 bases; unmatched junction bases: 2. Per the germline V gene, CDR1 is SQVTM and CDR2 is ANQGSEA. CDR3: CSVRTSGAYEQYF. Written as DNA, the CDR3 is TGCAGCGTACGGACTAGCGGGGCCTACGAGCAGTACTTC.

This chain connects TRBV10-3 to TRBJ2-7; weak D call: TRBD1 (6 bases). The CDR3 extends over 13 amino acids. The germline V and J ends were trimmed by 6 bases and 1 base, with 10 bases remaining between them. Per the germline V gene, CDR1 is ENHRY and CDR2 is SYGVKD. DNA for the CDR3: TGTGCCATCAGAAGGGGACATTCCTACGAGCAGTACTTC. It is translated as CAIRRGHSYEQYF.

The chain couples TRBV14 to TRBJ1-2; perhaps TRBD1 as D (6 bases). Trimming pared 2 bases from V and 3 bases from J, leaving 16 bases between. CDR3 size: 16 residues. The germline gives CDR1 SGHDN, CDR2 FVKESK. The CDR3 reads CASSQNHDRLHYGYTF. In DNA, the CDR3 is TGTGCCAGCAGCCAAAACCACGACAGGCTCCACTATGGCTACACCTTC. The whole variable domain, filled in from reference TRBV14 and TRBJ1-2, reads EAGVTQFPSHSVIEKGQTVTLRCDPISGHDNLYWYRRVMGKEIKFLLHFVKESKQDESGMPNNRFLAERTGGTYSTLKVQPAELEDSGVYFCASSQNHDRLHYGYTFGSGTRLTVV.

A remark on this clonotype: This may arise from a read error, as a much more abundant clone is one base away. The chain recombines TRBV12-3 or TRBV12-4 with TRBJ1-5; D is unclear. The V end lost 5 bases, the J end lost 5 bases, and 16 bases lay between the germline ends. The CDR3 is made up of 15 amino acids. CDR3 sequence reads: CASSESIRVDQPQHF. CDR3 nucleotides: TGTGCCAGCAGTGAGTCGATAAGAGTCGATCAGCCCCAGCATTTT.

The J gene is TRBJ2-7, the V gene TRBV6-1; TRBD1 is a possible D gene (5 bases). Germline V gene data show CDR1 as MNHNS and CDR2 as SASEGT. This CDR3 has 14 residues. Trimming took 6 bases from V and 1 from J, leaving 13 bases between them. Written as DNA, the CDR3 is TGTGCCAGCAGGCCCTGGGCAGGGTCCTACGAGCAGTACTTC. Amino acids: CASRPWAGSYEQYF.

In this sample, this clonotype turned up once. V and J are TRBV25-1 and TRBJ1-6, with 7 bases matching TRBD1. CDR1 and CDR2 (germline): MGHDK, SYGVNS. V lost 7 bases to trimming and J lost 14 bases; unmatched junction nucleotides: 8. This CDR3 has 12 amino acids. The chain's CDR3 is CASKGRGTALHF. In DNA, the CDR3 is TGTGCCAGCAAAGGCAGGGGGACGGCCCTCCACTTT. Filled out from reference TRBV25-1 and TRBJ1-6, the complete variable domain reads EADIYQTPRYLVIGTGKKITLECSQTMGHDKMYWYQQDPGMELHLIHYSYGVNSTEKGDLSSESTVSRIRTEHFPLTLESARPSHTSQYLCASKGRGTALHFGNGTRLTVT.

The table lists this clonotype with a few counts. The chain uses TRBV7-3 and TRBJ2-5; D may be TRBD2 (6 bases). There are 15 residues in the CDR3. The V gene's germline CDR1 is SGHTA and CDR2 FQGTGA. The V end was cut by 2 bases, the J end by 2 bases, with 12 bases between. DNA of the CDR3: TGTGCCAGCAGCTTACTCGGACTAAGACAAGAGACCCAGTACTTC. Translation gives CASSLLGLRQETQYF.

This clonotype was picked up a small number of times. The J gene is TRBJ1-6, the V gene TRBV7-8; D not certain. The ends were cut back, 6 bases at V and 9 bases at J, with 12 bases in the middle. Germline V gives CDR1 SGHVS, CDR2 FQNEAQ. CDR3 length: 13 residues. DNA of the CDR3: TGTGCCAGCAGATCCCGGGAAGGTTCACCCCTCCACTTT. Encoded protein: CASRSREGSPLHF.

This chain links TRBV24-1 with TRBJ1-1; weak D call: TRBD1 (6 bases). CDR3 size: 15 residues. Germline V gives CDR1 KGHDR, CDR2 SFDVKD. Trimming stripped 4 bases from V and 3 bases from J, with 14 bases between. The CDR3 bases are TGTGCCACCAGTGAAAACGGGGGCGAGTACACTGAAGCTTTCTTT. Translated: CATSENGGEYTEAFF.

The CDR3 protein is CASSPHRGQVYEQYF. The CDR3 bases are TGTGCCAGCAGCCCCCACAGGGGGCAGGTCTACGAGCAGTACTTC. V gene TRBV7-2 combines with J gene TRBJ2-7, with 9 bases identical to TRBD1. Germline V CDR1 and CDR2: SGHTA, FQGNSA. This CDR3 spans 15 amino acids. Trimming cost V 5 bases and J 3 bases; bases outside gene matches: 8.

The V and J genes are TRBV10-3 and TRBJ2-5; 7 nucleotides match TRBD2. The CDR3 is 12 residues long. Germline loops: CDR1 ENHRY, CDR2 SYGVKD. Trimming cost V 10 bases and J 9 bases; bases outside gene matches: 11. CDR3 DNA sequence: TGTGCCACCGGGGGGACGGGGCAGCCCCAGTACTTC. Translating gives CATGGTGQPQYF.

The chain links TRBV25-1 to TRBJ1-1; D gene unclear. Germline V CDR1 and CDR2: MGHDK, SYGVNS. The CDR3 runs to 11 residues. CDR3 in DNA: TGTGCTAGAGATTACCCCAAAGAAGCTTTCTTT. Its protein is CARDYPKEAFF.

The sample holds many counts of this clonotype. The V gene is TRBV25-1, the J gene TRBJ1-1; D is perhaps TRBD1 (6 bases). Trimming removed 1 base at V and 4 bases at J, with 10 bases between. Germline V CDR1 and CDR2: MGHDK, SYGVNS. The CDR3 covers 14 residues. CDR3 sequence: CASSELGQVTEAFF. The CDR3, as DNA: TGTGCCAGCAGTGAATTGGGACAAGTCACTGAAGCTTTCTTT.

The CDR3 loop is CATPGEYGYTF. As DNA, the CDR3 is TGTGCCACGCCGGGGGAGTATGGCTACACCTTC. The V gene is TRBV10-3, the J gene TRBJ1-2, with D perhaps TRBD1 (5 bases). Per germline, CDR1 ENHRY and CDR2 SYGVKD. Trimming stripped 10 bases from V and 5 bases from J, with 11 bases between. The CDR3 length is 11 residues.

V usage is TRBV2 and J usage is TRBJ1-1, with a weak D call TRBD1 (6 bases). V lost 5 bases and J lost 0, with 10 bases in between. This CDR3 is built from 14 residues. Germline CDR1 SNHLY, CDR2 FYNNEI. CDR3 in amino acids: CASSYGQMNTEAFF. In DNA form, the CDR3 reads TGTGCCAGCAGTTACGGACAGATGAACACTGAAGCTTTCTTT.

The rearrangement uses TRBV7-2 and TRBJ1-2, with 10 bases fitting TRBD1. V lost 2 bases, J lost 3 bases, and 3 bases stayed unmatched. Germline values: CDR1 SGHTA, CDR2 FQGNSA. This CDR3 comprises 15 residues. CDR3 loop: CASSLSGTGDYGYTF. As DNA, the CDR3 is TGTGCCAGCAGCTTATCCGGGACAGGGGACTATGGCTACACCTTC.

A note on this clonotype: As the CDR3 is not closed by the conserved phenylalanine or tryptophan, this likely results from a read error. The rearrangement links TRBV13 to TRBJ1-1, with a tentative D call TRBD1 (5 bases). The CDR3 contains 12 residues. Per the germline V gene, CDR1 is PRHDT and CDR2 is FYEKMQ (reference sequence). Trimming removed 4 bases at V and 4 bases at J, with 7 bases between. This CDR3 reads CASSSGGTEAFS. The CDR3 DNA reads TGTGCCAGCAGCTCTGGGGGCACTGAAGCTTTCTCT.

This clonotype was observed many times. The gene calls are TRBV29-1 and TRBJ2-5, with TRBD2 identical over 7 bases. This CDR3 has 12 amino acids. V was clipped by 3 bases and J by 5 bases; unmatched bases: 3. Germline V gene sequence: CDR1 SQVTM, CDR2 ANQGSEA. CDR3 sequence reads: CSVEGGWETQYF. The CDR3, as DNA: TGCAGCGTTGAGGGGGGGTGGGAGACCCAGTACTTC. The full variable domain, completed using reference TRBV29-1 and TRBJ2-5, is SAVISQKPSRDICQRGTSLTIQCQVDSQVTMMFWYRQQPGQSLTLIATANQGSEATYESGFVIDKFPISRPNLTFSTLTVSNMSPEDSSIYLCSVEGGWETQYFGPGTRLLVL.

The CDR3 sequence: CASSPRDRADEKLFF. The CDR3 DNA reads as TGCGCCAGCAGCCCCCGGGACAGGGCAGATGAAAAACTGTTTTTT. The chain joins TRBV5-1 to TRBJ1-4; 9 bases match TRBD1. CDR3 size: 15 residues. With V trimmed by 4 bases and J by 6 bases, 7 bases remained unmatched. Per the germline V gene, CDR1 is SGHRS and CDR2 is YFSETQ.